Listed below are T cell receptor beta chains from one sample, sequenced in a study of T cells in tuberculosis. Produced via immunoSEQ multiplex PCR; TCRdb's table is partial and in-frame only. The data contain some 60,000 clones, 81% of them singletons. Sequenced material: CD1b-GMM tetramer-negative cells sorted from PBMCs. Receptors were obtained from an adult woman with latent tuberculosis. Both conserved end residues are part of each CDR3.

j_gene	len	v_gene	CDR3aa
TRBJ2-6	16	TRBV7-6	CASSLPQGSGANVLTF
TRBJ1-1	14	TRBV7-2	CASSLDGGDTEAFF
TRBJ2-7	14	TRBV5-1	CASSWGTGNYEQYF
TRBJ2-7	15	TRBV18	CASFTRGGGDYEQYF
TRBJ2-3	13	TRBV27	CASSPLSTDTQYF
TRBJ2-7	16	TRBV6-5	CASSYSGGMGPYEQYF
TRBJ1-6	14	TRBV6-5	CASSSDRGNSPLHF
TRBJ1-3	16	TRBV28	CASSLTFPSSGNTIYF
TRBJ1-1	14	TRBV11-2	CASSLVWGDTEAFF
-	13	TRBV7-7	CASSLSDSYEQYF
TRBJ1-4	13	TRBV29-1	CSGGTGGREKLFF
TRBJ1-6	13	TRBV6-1	CASSDLHNSPLHF
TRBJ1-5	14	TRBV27	CASGKTGGNQPQHF
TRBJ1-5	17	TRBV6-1	CASSERLGYRGGQPQHF
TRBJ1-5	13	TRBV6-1	CATRGGGNQPQHF
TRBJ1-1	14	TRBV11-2	CASSLAGGNTEAFF
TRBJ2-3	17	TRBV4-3	CASSQGRKPNGGDTQYF
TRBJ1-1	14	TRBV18	CASSPGLGGTEAFF
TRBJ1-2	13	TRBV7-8	CASSLGLSNVYTF
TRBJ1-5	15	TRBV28	CASRPQGGSNQPQHF
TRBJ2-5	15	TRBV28	CASSLGGGASETQYF
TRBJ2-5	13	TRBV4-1	CASSRLVAETQYF